These T cell receptor beta chains were read from a single sample in a study of beta chain features in type 1 diabetes. Using immunoSEQ multiplex PCR, the repertoire was profiled, and TCRdb retains in-frame clones only, with some absent. This table holds around 360,000 clones, approximately 12% found once. Sequencing was done on a sample of naive CD4+ T cells from blood. The origin of the receptors is a woman under 30 with type 1 diabetes. The CDR3 runs from the conserved cysteine through the conserved F or W. A D gene is named only where the DNA matches it firmly. Some rows have no size entry. The others give once, few or many, or a class for an expanded clone.

j_gene | v_gene | abundance | d_gene | CDR3aa | CDR3nt
TRBJ2-2 | TRBV9 | few | . | CASSVGWLGGELFF | TGTGCCAGCAGCGTAGGGTGGCTCGGGGGGGAGCTGTTTTTT
TRBJ2-7 | TRBV5-1 | . | TRBD1 | CASSQGDRGVKTYEQYF | TGCGCCAGCAGCCAAGGAGACAGGGGTGTAAAAACCTACGAGCAGTACTTC
TRBJ2-1 | TRBV2 | few | . | CASNRDSNNEQFF | TGTGCCAGCAATAGGGACTCTAACAATGAGCAGTTCTTC
TRBJ1-1 | TRBV7-6 | . | . | CASSRELNTEAFF | TGTGCCAGCAGCCGCGAATTAAACACTGAAGCTTTCTTT
TRBJ2-5 | TRBV7-9 | few | TRBD1 | CASSPRQGRETQYF | TGTGCCAGCAGCCCAAGACAGGGTCGGGAGACCCAGTACTTC
TRBJ2-1 | TRBV10-3 | few | TRBD2 | CSGGDILYNEQFF | TGTTCCGGGGGGGACATCCTCTACAATGAGCAGTTCTTC
TRBJ2-1 | TRBV11-2 | . | . | CASSLVNGQFF | TGTGCCAGCAGCTTAGTAAACGGGCAGTTCTTC
TRBJ1-2 | TRBV5-1 | few | TRBD1 | CASSKQTGGNYGYTF | TGCGCCAGCAGCAAGCAGACAGGGGGGAACTATGGCTACACCTTC
TRBJ2-1 | TRBV6-5 | . | TRBD2 | CASSTSGGPYNEQFF | TGTGCCAGCAGTACAAGCGGGGGCCCGTACAATGAGCAGTTCTTC
TRBJ2-7 | TRBV28 | few | . | CASSIPGTYEQYF | TGTGCCAGCAGTATCCCCGGGACCTACGAGCAGTACTTC
TRBJ2-5 | TRBV28 | few | . | CASSLSGPQETQYF | TGTGCCAGCAGTTTATCGGGTCCGCAGGAGACCCAGTACTTC
TRBJ2-5 | TRBV6-5 | . | TRBD2 | CASRRTSGLGETQYF | TGTGCCAGCAGGAGGACTAGCGGGCTCGGGGAGACCCAGTACTTC
TRBJ2-3 | TRBV7-2 | few | TRBD2 | CASSTGLARWGGQYF | TGTGCCAGCAGCACCGGACTAGCACGGTGGGGGGGGCAGTATTTT
TRBJ2-5 | TRBV28 | . | . | CASSFSAQETQYF | TGTGCCAGCAGTTTCAGCGCCCAAGAGACCCAGTACTTC
TRBJ2-7 | TRBV5-4 | few | . | CASSFSGYEQYF | TGTGCCAGCAGCTTTTCGGGCTACGAGCAGTACTTC
TRBJ1-2 | TRBV4-3 | few | TRBD1 | CASSPDRGQGIYGYTF | TGCGCCAGCAGCCCCGACCGGGGACAGGGTATCTATGGCTACACCTTC
TRBJ2-7 | TRBV7-2 | . | . | CASSAQAYEQYF | TGTGCCAGCAGCGCCCAGGCCTACGAGCAGTACTTC
TRBJ2-3 | TRBV28 | few | . | CASSLRPDTQYF | TGTGCCAGCAGTTTGCGGCCAGATACGCAGTATTTT
TRBJ2-1 | TRBV5-4 | few | TRBD1 | CASSRQGDNEQFF | TGTGCCAGCAGCCGACAGGGAGACAATGAGCAGTTCTTC
TRBJ1-2 | TRBV5-6 | few | TRBD1 | CASSFLGTGLRGYTF | TGTGCCAGCAGCTTTTTGGGGACAGGGCTCCGCGGCTACACCTTC
TRBJ1-2 | TRBV4-1 | . | . | CASSQVPTSRGKGYTF | TGCGCCAGCAGCCAAGTACCGACGAGCAGGGGAAAGGGCTACACCTTC
TRBJ2-5 | TRBV7-8 | . | TRBD1 | CASSPIITGEETQYF | TGTGCCAGCAGCCCGATTATCACAGGGGAGGAGACCCAGTACTTC
TRBJ2-1 | TRBV6-1 | . | TRBD1 | CAIIRDRGPYEQFF | TGTGCCATCATCCGGGACAGGGGGCCCTATGAGCAGTTCTTC
TRBJ1-5 | TRBV7-2 | few | . | CASSLQGNQPQHF | TGTGCCAGCAGCTTACAGGGCAATCAGCCCCAGCATTTT
TRBJ2-2 | TRBV7-9 | . | TRBD1 | CASSLWDRNTGELFF | TGTGCCAGCAGCTTGTGGGACAGGAACACCGGGGAGCTGTTTTTT
TRBJ1-5 | TRBV7-2 | few | TRBD1 | CASSSTGLGNQPQHF | TGTGCCAGCAGCTCGACAGGGCTCGGGAATCAGCCCCAGCATTTT
TRBJ2-3 | TRBV11-3 | . | TRBD2 | CASSLIGTSMDTQYF | TGTGCCAGCAGTTTGATCGGGACTAGTATGGATACGCAGTATTTT
TRBJ2-3 | TRBV4-1 | . | TRBD2 | CASSQAGGQDTQYF | TGCGCCAGCAGCCAAGCGGGGGGGCAGGATACGCAGTATTTT
TRBJ1-2 | TRBV29-1 | few | TRBD1 | CSVEETGGYGYTF | TGCAGCGTTGAAGAAACAGGGGGGTATGGCTACACCTTC
TRBJ2-7 | TRBV18 | . | . | CASSLGRESYEQYF | TGTGCCAGCTCACTAGGACGGGAGTCCTACGAGCAGTACTTC
TRBJ2-1 | TRBV9 | few | . | CASSVGGRGSYNEQFF | TGTGCCAGCAGCGTGGGCGGGCGCGGCTCCTACAATGAGCAGTTCTTC
TRBJ2-1 | TRBV6-6 | . | . | CASSYGLTAGEQFF | TGTGCCAGCAGTTACGGTCTCACCGCGGGAGAGCAGTTCTTC
TRBJ1-2 | TRBV28 | . | . | CASHQGLGYGYTF | TGTGCCAGCCATCAGGGATTAGGGTATGGCTACACCTTC
TRBJ2-5 | TRBV7-2 | . | . | CASSLMGGKETQYF | TGTGCCAGCAGCTTAATGGGGGGAAAAGAGACCCAGTACTTC
TRBJ2-2 | TRBV5-1 | . | . | CASSPGTPGTGELFF | TGCGCCAGCAGCCCCGGGACACCAGGCACCGGGGAGCTGTTTTTT
TRBJ1-4 | TRBV27 | few | . | CASTLSSFF | TGTGCCAGCACCCTGAGTTCGTTTTTT
TRBJ2-5 | TRBV18 | . | . | CASSPKLANQETQYF | TGTGCCAGCTCACCAAAGCTAGCGAACCAAGAGACCCAGTACTTC
TRBJ1-1 | TRBV7-2 | . | . | CASSPLAVNTEAFF | TGTGCCAGCAGCCCGTTAGCGGTGAACACTGAAGCTTTCTTT
TRBJ1-2 | TRBV2 | . | TRBD1 | CASTLTGAAGRGYGYTF | TGTGCCAGCACCTTGACAGGGGCCGCCGGCAGGGGCTATGGCTACACCTTC
TRBJ2-5 | TRBV9 | few | TRBD2 | CASSVASGQETQYF | TGTGCCAGCAGCGTAGCTAGCGGGCAAGAGACCCAGTACTTC
TRBJ2-3 | TRBV4-3 | . | TRBD2 | CASSDGLAGDTDTQYF | TGCGCCAGCAGCGATGGACTAGCGGGAGACACAGATACGCAGTATTTT
TRBJ2-3 | TRBV7-2 | . | . | CASSPPGTDTQYF | TGTGCCAGCAGCCCCCCCGGTACAGATACGCAGTATTTT
TRBJ2-1 | TRBV15 | . | TRBD2 | CATSRASGLSYNEQFF | TGTGCCACCAGCAGAGCTAGCGGGCTATCCTACAATGAGCAGTTCTTC